What follows are 2 T cell receptor beta chains derived from one specimen sequenced in a study of human T cells and chemical hapten exposure. Time point reported: patch test 3, about 24 weeks after DPC sensitization. Regarding treatment: therapeutic diphenylcyclopropenone sensitization with weekly scalp DPC. Using its own MiXCR run on the RACE reads, TCRdb lists one record per CDR3 protein. The repertoire has about 89,000 distinct CDR3 sequences, 10% to 15% of them found once; the top ten carry approximately 5.2%. The material sequenced was whole blood, taken in connection with sensitization to the hapten diphenylcyclopropenone (DPC). These receptors originate from a woman between 50 and 59 years old with alopecia areata. Some clones in this sample may be carry-over from other donors' samples.

In its sample, this clonotype was seen a few times. The gene calls are TRBV28 and TRBJ1-3, with D perhaps TRBD1 (6 bases). Germline assignment: CDR1 MDHEN and CDR2 SYDVKM. Trimming took 7 bases from V and 9 from J, leaving 16 bases between them. This CDR3 spans 13 amino acids. CDR3 in DNA: TGTGCCAGCATGCGACAGGCAGCAGGCACCATATATTTT. Its protein product is CASMRQAAGTIYF.

The chain joins TRBV5-1 to TRBJ1-3; D is ambiguous. Deletions cut 4 bases from V and 0 bases from J, with 14 bases between. The CDR3 is 16 amino acids. The germline gives CDR1 SGHRS, CDR2 YFSETQ. The CDR3 loop is CASSGTGVLSGNTIYF. CDR3 DNA: TGCGCCAGCAGCGGAACCGGGGTACTCTCTGGAAACACCATATATTTT.